These 22 T cell receptor beta chains share one sample of origin, sequenced in a study of spatial heterogeneity in lung cancer. Time point indicated: sample taken at primary tumor resection. Whole RNA was taken from tumor, nontumor lung or frozen PBMC; it was then sequenced unsorted. TCRdb passed the 5' RACE reads through MiXCR, listing each CDR3 protein once. The data hold 60,000 to 80,000 distinct CDR3 sequences, with 10% to 15% observed a single time. The sample in question was PBMCs, obtained at surgery. The receptors were gathered from a male donor with early-stage non-small cell lung cancer.

The chain joins TRBV2 to TRBJ2-2; 7 bases are shared with TRBD1. Germline V CDR1 and CDR2: SNHLY, FYNNEI. Unmatched junction bases numbered 10, after V lost 5 bases and J lost 7 bases. The CDR3 consists of 15 residues. Here the CDR3 reads CASSRDSLTSGELFF. The CDR3, as DNA: TGTGCCAGCAGTCGGGACAGCCTGACAAGCGGGGAGCTGTTTTTT.

The table lists this clonotype with a few counts. This chain uses TRBV2 with TRBJ1-5; a weak D match, TRBD1 (5 bases). Deletions cut 6 bases from V and 0 bases from J, with 15 bases between. The germline V gene has CDR1 SNHLY and CDR2 FYNNEI. This CDR3 region has 16 residues. The CDR3 protein is CASRDLLTDSNQPQHF. The CDR3 bases are TGTGCCAGCAGGGATCTGCTGACAGATAGCAATCAGCCCCAGCATTTT.

The rearrangement uses TRBV5-1 and TRBJ2-1; D gene ambiguous. This CDR3 is built from 14 residues. V lost 1 base, J lost 1 base, and 6 bases lay in between. Germline V gives CDR1 SGHRS, CDR2 YFSETQ. CDR3 in amino acids: CASSLPQSYNEQFF. DNA of the CDR3: TGCGCCAGCAGCTTGCCACAGTCCTACAATGAGCAGTTCTTC.

The chain employs TRBV5-1 and TRBJ1-1, with 7 bases matching TRBD1. The ends lost 0 bases at V and 1 base at J; junction bases unmatched: 6. CDR1 is SGHRS and CDR2 is YFSETQ in the germline V gene. The CDR3 spans 16 residues. CDR3 region: CASSLDAGGANTEAFF. For the CDR3, the DNA is TGCGCCAGCAGCTTGGACGCAGGGGGGGCGAACACTGAAGCTTTCTTT.

This clonotype was detected a few times. The rearrangement joins TRBV20-1 to TRBJ2-5; D tentatively reads TRBD1 or TRBD2 (5 bases each). The CDR3 runs to 13 residues. V was shortened by 3 bases and J by 3 bases, with 11 bases between the two germline ends. Germline V lookup: CDR1 DFQATT, CDR2 SNEGSKA (reference sequence). The CDR3 coding sequence is TGCAGTGCTAGCCCCGGGACGGAAGAGACCCAGTACTTC. Residues: CSASPGTEETQYF.

This clonotype has a handful of counts. The CDR3 DNA follows: TGTGCCAGCACCCCGTTAGGCTTGAGCAATCAGCCCCAGCATTTT. Encoded protein: CASTPLGLSNQPQHF. This chain uses TRBV27 with TRBJ1-5; D is ambiguous. CDR1 and CDR2 (germline): MNHEY, SMNVEV (reference sequence). This CDR3 contains 15 residues. V lost 7 bases and J lost 1, with 14 bases in between.

V gene TRBV2 combines with J gene TRBJ1-1, with a tentative D call TRBD1 (5 bases). Trimming shortened V by 7 bases and J by 5 bases, and 20 bases separated the two germline ends. The CDR3 has 15 amino acids. Germline CDR1 and CDR2: SNHLY and FYNNEI. The CDR3 is CASTDITTGTTEAFF. The CDR3 DNA reads TGTGCCAGCACCGACATAACGACCGGGACGACTGAAGCTTTCTTT.

V and J are TRBV12-3 or TRBV12-4 and TRBJ1-1; D is uncertain. The CDR3 covers 14 residues. Trimming took 1 base from V and 0 from J, leaving 6 bases between them. DNA for the CDR3: TGTGCCAGCAGTTTAGAAAGACTGAACACTGAAGCTTTCTTT. This sequence encodes CASSLERLNTEAFF.

This clonotype was observed at least ten times. This chain connects TRBV7-3 to TRBJ2-5, with TRBD1 matching 9 bases. From germline, CDR1 is SGHTA and CDR2 FQGTGA. J gave up 3 bases and V 5 bases, and 13 bases lay outside the gene matches. The CDR3 is 17 residues long. The CDR3 nucleotides read TGTGCCAGCAGCCCCACCGGGGACAGGGAAAGTGAAGAGACCCAGTACTTC. Translated, it gives CASSPTGDRESEETQYF.

A few counts support this clonotype. This sequence joins TRBV6-5 and TRBJ2-5; D unclear. V was cut by 2 bases and J by 6 bases, with 13 bases left in between. Germline V lookup: CDR1 MNHEY, CDR2 SVGAGI. The CDR3 consists of 14 residues. This CDR3 reads CASSYARRQQTQYF. For the CDR3, the DNA is TGTGCCAGCAGTTACGCCAGACGTCAACAGACCCAGTACTTC.

This clonotype was observed many times. The chain is built from TRBV7-8 and TRBJ2-2, with TRBD2 matching 7 bases. CDR3 size: 12 residues. CDR1 and CDR2 from the germline V gene are SGHVS and FQNEAQ. V lost 6 bases, J lost 7 bases, and 2 bases stayed unmatched. CDR3 DNA: TGTGCCAGCAGTGCGGGGGTCGGGGAGCTGTTTTTT. Translated, it gives CASSAGVGELFF.

This clonotype was recorded at least ten times. The chain is built from TRBV4-1 and TRBJ1-1, with unresolved D. Germline V gene lookup returns CDR1 MGHRA and CDR2 YSYEKL. Trimming took 8 bases from V and 3 from J, leaving 7 bases between them. The CDR3 is made up of 11 amino acids. DNA for the CDR3: TGCGCCAGCCAAGTGGACACTGAAGCTTTCTTT. This translates into CASQVDTEAFF.

This clonotype was recorded a few times. The V gene is TRBV30, the J gene TRBJ1-1, with D unclear. The V end lost 4 bases, the J end lost 0 bases, and 9 bases lay between the germline ends. The CDR3 totals 13 residues. Per germline, CDR1 GTSNPN and CDR2 SVGIG (reference sequence). CDR3 coding DNA: TGTGCCTGGATCCCCCCAGTGAACACTGAAGCTTTCTTT. Amino acids: CAWIPPVNTEAFF.

The genes are TRBV7-2 and TRBJ2-7, with 8 bases that match TRBD2. This CDR3 region has 15 residues. V was clipped by 5 bases and J by 6 bases; unmatched bases: 12. The germline CDR1 and CDR2 sequences are SGHTA and FQGNSA. CDR3 amino acids: CASSPRRGRLGEQYF. In nucleotides, the CDR3 is TGTGCCAGCAGCCCCCGGCGCGGGAGGTTGGGCGAGCAGTACTTC.

CDR3 amino acids: CASSAARGDYEQYF. The CDR3 nucleotides read TGTGCCAGCAGTGCCGCCAGAGGGGACTACGAGCAGTACTTC. The chain uses TRBV2 and TRBJ2-7; D tentatively fits TRBD1 or TRBD2 (5 bases each). There are 14 residues in the CDR3. Germline lookup yields CDR1 SNHLY and CDR2 FYNNEI. V dropped 4 bases and J dropped 3 bases, with 13 bases sitting between them.

The chain employs TRBV5-1 and TRBJ2-1, with 8 bases lining up with TRBD2. This CDR3 is 15 amino acids long. V was clipped by 4 bases and J by 4 bases; unmatched bases: 7. CDR1 and CDR2 (germline): SGHRS, YFSETQ. The CDR3 DNA reads as TGCGCCAGCAGCGTGGGGGCTAGCGGGTACAATGAGCAGTTCTTC. This encodes CASSVGASGYNEQFF.

The sample holds a few counts of this clonotype. This chain uses TRBV2 with TRBJ2-3; 14 nucleotides match TRBD2. In germline, CDR1 is SNHLY, CDR2 FYNNEI. This CDR3 is built from 15 residues. V shed 4 bases, J shed 9 bases, and the junction held 6 bases outside the gene matches. The CDR3, as DNA: TGTGCCAGCAGTGGGACTAGCGGGAGGCAGGCGACGCAGTATTTT. It specifies CASSGTSGRQATQYF.

The chain uses TRBV10-3 and TRBJ2-1; 10 nucleotides agree with TRBD1. The CDR3 covers 14 residues. The V gene's germline CDR1 is ENHRY and CDR2 SYGVKD. The V segment lost 5 bases and the J segment 7 bases; nucleotides outside the gene matches: 5. The CDR3 region is CAISPDRGYNEQFF. CDR3 bases: TGTGCCATCAGTCCGGACAGGGGGTATAATGAGCAGTTCTTC.

Ten or more counts support this clonotype. The rearrangement links TRBV27 to TRBJ2-7, with D perhaps TRBD1 (5 bases). Trimming removed 4 bases at V and 2 bases at J, with 12 bases between. In germline, CDR1 is MNHEY, CDR2 SMNVEV (reference sequence). The length of the CDR3 is 14 residues. This CDR3 is CASSSLDIAYEQYF. The CDR3 DNA is TGTGCCAGCAGTTCGCTGGACATCGCCTACGAGCAGTACTTC.

This clonotype was detected many times. The chain employs TRBV10-3 and TRBJ2-5, with D possibly being TRBD2 (6 bases). CDR3 length: 12 residues. Germline values: CDR1 ENHRY, CDR2 SYGVKD. Trimming pared 10 bases from V and 0 bases from J, leaving 9 bases between. The CDR3 loop is CASSGNQETQYF. CDR3 bases: TGTGCCAGTAGCGGAAACCAAGAGACCCAGTACTTC.

The rearrangement links TRBV5-1 to TRBJ2-2; the match to TRBD2 covers 7 bases. J was trimmed by 6 bases and V by 3 bases; bases with no gene match: 11. Germline CDR1 SGHRS, CDR2 YFSETQ. The CDR3 extends over 16 amino acids. In DNA, the CDR3 is TGCGCCAGCAGCTCCCAGGAGAGTAGCGGGTCCGGGGAGCTGTTTTTT. Translated: CASSSQESSGSGELFF.

The genes are TRBV24-1 and TRBJ2-1, with 9 bases that match TRBD2. Looked up from germline, CDR1 is KGHDR and CDR2 is SFDVKD. The V segment lost 3 bases and the J segment 4 bases; nucleotides outside the gene matches: 12. This CDR3 is built from 18 residues. The CDR3 nucleotides read TGTGCCACCAGTGATGCTCCCGGGGGCAGCGGGAGGTACAATGAGCAGTTCTTC. This sequence encodes CATSDAPGGSGRYNEQFF.